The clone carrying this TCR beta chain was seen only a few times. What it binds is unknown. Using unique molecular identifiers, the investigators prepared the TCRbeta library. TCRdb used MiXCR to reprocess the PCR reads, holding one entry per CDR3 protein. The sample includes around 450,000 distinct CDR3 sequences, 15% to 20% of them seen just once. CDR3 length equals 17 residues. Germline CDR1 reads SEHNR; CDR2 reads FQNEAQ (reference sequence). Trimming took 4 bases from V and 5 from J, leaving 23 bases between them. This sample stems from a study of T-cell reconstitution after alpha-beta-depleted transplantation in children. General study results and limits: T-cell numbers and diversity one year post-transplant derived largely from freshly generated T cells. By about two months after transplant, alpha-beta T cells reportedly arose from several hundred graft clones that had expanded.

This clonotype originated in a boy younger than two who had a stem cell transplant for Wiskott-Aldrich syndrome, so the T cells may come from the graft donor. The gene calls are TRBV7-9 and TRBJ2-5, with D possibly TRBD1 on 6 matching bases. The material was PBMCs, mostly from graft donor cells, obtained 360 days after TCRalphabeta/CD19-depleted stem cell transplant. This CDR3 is CASSSGLRSDSEETQYF. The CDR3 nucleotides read TGTGCCAGCAGCTCAGGGTTAAGATCGGACAGTGAGGAGACCCAGTACTTC.